This TCR beta chain appears in the sequencing data of a study of T cell responses to AZD1222 COVID-19 vaccine. The germline V and J ends were trimmed by 3 bases and 9 bases, with 2 bases remaining between them. The length of the CDR3 is 10 residues. Germline lookup yields CDR1 SNHLY and CDR2 FYNNEI. The sample holds a few counts of this clone. The table came from immunoSEQ multiplex PCR; TCRdb's copy has only in-frame clones and leaves some out. Of roughly 130,000 clones listed, more than 80% are singletons. The rearrangement links TRBV2 to TRBJ2-2; D gene unclear. The receptor was isolated from an adult who received the MenACWY meningococcal vaccine as a control. The sequencing used peripheral blood, collected 28 days after the second dose of the MenACWY control vaccine. Written as DNA, the CDR3 is TGTGCCAGCAGTGACAGGGAGCTGTTTTTT. As protein: CASSDRELFF. The complete variable domain, with remaining parts taken from reference TRBV2 and TRBJ2-2, reads EPEVTQTPSHQVTQMGQEVILRCVPISNHLYFYWYRQILGQKVEFLVSFYNNEISEKSEIFDDQFSVERPDGSNFTLKIRSTKLEDSAMYFCASSDRELFFGEGSRLTVL.